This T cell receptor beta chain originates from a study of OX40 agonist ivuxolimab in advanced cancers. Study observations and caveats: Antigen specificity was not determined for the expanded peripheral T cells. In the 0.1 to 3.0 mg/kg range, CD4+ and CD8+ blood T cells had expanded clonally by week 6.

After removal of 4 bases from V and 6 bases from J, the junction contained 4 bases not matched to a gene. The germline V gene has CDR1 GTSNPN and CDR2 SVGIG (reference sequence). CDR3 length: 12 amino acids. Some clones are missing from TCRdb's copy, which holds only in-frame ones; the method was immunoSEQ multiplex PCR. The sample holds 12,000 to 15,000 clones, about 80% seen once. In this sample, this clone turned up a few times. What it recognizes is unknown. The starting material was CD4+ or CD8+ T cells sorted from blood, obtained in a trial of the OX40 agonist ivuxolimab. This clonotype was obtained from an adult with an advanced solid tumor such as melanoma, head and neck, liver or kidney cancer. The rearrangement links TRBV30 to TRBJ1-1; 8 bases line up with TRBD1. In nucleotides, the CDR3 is TGTGCCTGGACGGGACAGGCCTCTGAAGCTTTCTTT. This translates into CAWTGQASEAFF.